This record looks at one TCR beta chain sequence and its context. There is no known antigen for this receptor. The input lacks base qualities; no much larger clone sits a single base away. The sample is drawn from a study of blood T cell repertoires in COVID-19 (dated by TCRdb to about 2020). A note on the overall study: Samples covering the acute and convalescent phases of COVID-19 were provided by collaborators in the United States, Italy and Spain. The repertoires were made available in a free public database intended to serve as a resource for research on the immune response to SARS-CoV-2. The samples were drawn from the first 160 participants of the ongoing ImmuneRACE study and from over a thousand subjects provided by 6 global collaborators. Sample metadata almost always included a de-identified subject ID, COVID-19 status, age in years and sex. The prospective study material was composed of cDNA or gDNA derived from T cells, B-cell-depleted T cells, or PBMCs. Where available, HLA class I and class II types were obtained from metadata supplied by the sample provider rather than from assay-based typing. Deeply sampled blood TCRbeta repertoires from subjects exposed to, actively infected with, or recovered from COVID-19 were included in the dataset. On the study overall, not on this receptor specifically: Clinical and demographic metadata were provided uncurated, with the amount varying by source and participant.

Participants in the prospective study were aged roughly 18 to 90 years, lived in 20 to 30 United States geographic areas, and enrolled through a virtual design. Cohort assignment in the prospective study relied on participant-reported clinical history from a screening survey and a study questionnaire. For ImmuneRACE Cohort 3, a participant was defined as recovered based on two consecutive negative NP/OP PCR tests, clearance by a healthcare professional, or resolution of symptoms. In the prospective study, whole blood, serum and a nasopharyngeal or oropharyngeal swab were collected from each participant by mobile phlebotomists. Over a roughly 2-month period, participants in the prospective study had the option of providing additional blood draws and questionnaires. Blood samples from the prospective study were shipped frozen or at room temperature prior to DNA extraction. Cut back by 3 bases and 0 bases, the V and J ends lie 15 bases apart. CDR1 and CDR2 are read off the germline V gene as MNHNS and SASEGT. There are 16 amino acids in the CDR3, from cysteine to phenylalanine inclusive. The kept DNA is CDR3 alone, 48 bases in frame from the first base.

The immunoSEQ Assay, a bias-controlled multiplex PCR, was used to amplify TCRbeta CDR3 regions from genomic DNA. Per the authors' processing: The number of nucleated cells in each sample was estimated from the amplification of reference gene primers within the assay. To quantify the absolute abundance of each unique TCRbeta CDR3 rearrangement, sequence reads were collapsed and filtered. For each sample, productive Simpson clonality was calculated as the square root of Simpson's diversity index across productive rearrangements. TCRdb took this table from immuneACCESS and kept in-frame rearrangements with V and J called. Such tables lack part of the clones; where checked against another copy, unresolved V genes explain under half of the gap, and the rest is unexplained. D and trimming come from the DNA, and the V and J calls and clone size come from that table. The sample table records tens of thousands of clones; around 83% of these occur just once. 3% to 3.5% of the sample is in the top ten clones.

The V gene is TRBV6-1 and the J gene is TRBJ2-7; the best D guess is TRBD2, with 6 bases matching. The origin of this receptor is a woman aged 45-60 years who had recovered from COVID-19. The material sequenced was PBMCs or T cells enriched from blood (not recorded which). The CDR3 amino acid sequence is: CASSEHNGGSSYEQYF. The DNA sequence is given as TGTGCCAGCAGTGAGCACAACGGAGGGAGCTCCTACGAGCAGTACTTC.